The 32 T cell receptor beta chains given below trace back to one sample, sequenced in a study of early T cells in non-severe SARS-CoV-2 infection. TCRdb reanalysed the 5' RACE reads using MiXCR and keeps one entry per CDR3 protein. The sample includes 70,000 to 90,000 distinct CDR3 sequences, 8.5% to 12% of them seen just once. The specimen comprised whole blood, sampled at baseline. The source of these receptors is an adult who was a healthcare worker with PCR-confirmed SARS-CoV-2 infection or an uninfected control (not recorded which).

This chain uses TRBV11-2 with TRBJ1-2, with D unclear. The V gene lost 6 bases and the J gene lost 2 bases, with 13 bases spanning the gap. There are 14 residues in the CDR3. Germline V gene sequence: CDR1 SGHAT, CDR2 FQNNGV. The CDR3 coding sequence is TGTGCCAGCAGTCCCCCGGGGTTCAACTATGGCTACACCTTC. Translation gives CASSPPGFNYGYTF.

This clonotype was counted a few times. The chain has TRBV19 and TRBJ2-1, with 11 bases fitting TRBD2. The CDR3 sequence is 14 residues long. Germline CDR1 is LNHDA and CDR2 is SQIVND (reference sequence). Trimming cost V 7 bases and J 4 bases; bases outside gene matches: 3. The CDR3 sequence is CASTIAGGYNEQFF. The CDR3 DNA reads TGTGCCAGTACCATAGCGGGAGGGTACAATGAGCAGTTCTTC.

By proportion, this clonotype is medium-sized. The rearrangement links TRBV6-2 or TRBV6-3 to TRBJ2-1, with 7 bases lining up with TRBD2. J was trimmed by 9 bases and V by 3 bases; bases with no gene match: 8. The CDR3 covers 14 residues. Germline V gives CDR1 MNHEY, CDR2 SVGEGT. The CDR3 DNA reads as TGTGCCAGCAGTTATGTGCGGGAGCTCGGTGAGCAGTTCTTC. Its translation: CASSYVRELGEQFF.

This clonotype occurred many times. The chain employs TRBV5-4 and TRBJ2-3; no clear D gene. The CDR3 extends over 13 amino acids. V lost 4 bases and J lost 1, with 7 bases in between. Germline CDR1 and CDR2: SGHNT and YYREEE (reference sequence). This chain's CDR3 is CASSRRGTDTQYF. In DNA form, the CDR3 reads TGTGCCAGCAGCCGACGGGGCACAGATACGCAGTATTTT.

The chain is built from TRBV7-9 and TRBJ1-2; D is undetermined. The CDR3 is 12 amino acids. The V end was cut by 2 bases, the J end by 8 bases, with 9 bases between. The germline V gene encodes CDR1 SEHNR and CDR2 FQNEAQ (reference sequence). For the CDR3, the DNA is TGTGCCAGCAGCTTAACTCTTCTCGGCTACACCTTC. Protein sequence: CASSLTLLGYTF. Variable domain in full (rest from reference TRBV7-9 and TRBJ1-2): DTGVSQNPRHKITKRGQNVTFRCDPISEHNRLYWYRQTLGQGPEFLTYFQNEAQLEKSRLLSDRFSAERPKGSFSTLEIQRTEQGDSAMYLCASSLTLLGYTFGSGTRLTVV.

The chain is built from TRBV30 and TRBJ2-2; D ambiguous. Germline assignment: CDR1 GTSNPN and CDR2 SVGIG (reference sequence). V was clipped by 2 bases and J by 0 bases, with 7 bases between them. CDR3 size: 14 residues. The CDR3 is CAWSMGTNTGELFF. CDR3 coding DNA: TGTGCCTGGAGTATGGGGACGAACACCGGGGAGCTGTTTTTT.

This clonotype occurred a few times. Here the CDR3 reads CASSSSRGRSDTQYF. CDR3 coding DNA: TGTGCCAGCAGCTCGTCGAGGGGCAGGTCAGATACGCAGTATTTT. The chain links TRBV11-3 to TRBJ2-3; D is tentatively TRBD1 or TRBD2 (5 bases each). This CDR3 has 15 amino acids. Trimming left V 4 bases short and J 4 bases short, with 15 bases between. Germline assignment: CDR1 SGHNT and CDR2 YENEEA.

The CDR3 region is CASSRRRRIQYF. The CDR3 bases are TGTGCCAGCAGTCGCCGCAGGCGCATTCAGTACTTC. The V call is TRBV27, the J call TRBJ2-4; no definite D call. Trimming stripped 5 bases from V and 9 bases from J, with 11 bases between. Germline CDR1 reads MNHEY; CDR2 reads SMNVEV (reference sequence). The CDR3 has 12 amino acids.

There are many counts of this clonotype. This chain links TRBV7-8 with TRBJ2-7; D perhaps matches TRBD1 (6 bases). Looked up from germline, CDR1 is SGHVS and CDR2 is FQNEAQ. The V gene lost 7 bases and the J gene lost 0 bases, with 16 bases spanning the gap. This CDR3 has 15 residues. The CDR3 DNA sequence: TGTGCCAGCACCCTGACAGGCGTTAGCTCCTACGAGCAGTACTTC. It encodes CASTLTGVSSYEQYF. Drawing the rest from reference TRBV7-8 and TRBJ2-7, the complete variable domain is GAGVSQSPRYKVAKRGQDVALRCDPISGHVSLFWYQQALGQGPEFLTYFQNEAQLDKSGLPSDRFFAERPEGSVSTLKIQRTQQEDSAVYLCASTLTGVSSYEQYFGPGTRLTVT.

Only a few counts were recorded for this clonotype. The CDR3 loop is CASSLGTGRGGYTF. The CDR3 nucleotides read TGTGCCAGCAGCTTAGGGACAGGGCGAGGAGGCTACACCTTC. J is TRBJ1-2 and V is TRBV7-9, with 8 positions matching TRBD1. The CDR3 runs to 14 residues. Trimming removed 1 base from V and 8 bases from J; junction bases left unmatched: 6. From germline, CDR1 is SEHNR and CDR2 FQNEAQ (reference sequence).

The chain is built from TRBV10-3 and TRBJ2-3; tentatively, D is TRBD1 (6 bases). V lost 2 bases and J lost 2, with 14 bases in between. CDR1 ENHRY and CDR2 SYGVKD come from the germline V gene. This CDR3 contains 16 residues. The CDR3 reads CAISEKGELPTDTQYF. The CDR3 DNA reads TGTGCCATCAGTGAGAAGGGGGAGTTGCCCACAGATACGCAGTATTTT.

The chain combines TRBV7-8 with TRBJ1-1; maybe TRBD1 (6 bases). Germline V gene sequence: CDR1 SGHVS, CDR2 FQNEAQ. The CDR3 contains 15 residues. V shed 1 base and J shed 5 bases, with 14 bases lying between them. The chain's CDR3 is CASSLEPGAHTEAFF. CDR3 DNA: TGTGCCAGCAGCTTAGAACCGGGGGCGCATACTGAAGCTTTCTTT.

This clonotype was recorded a few times. The chain uses TRBV20-1 and TRBJ1-1; tentatively, D is TRBD1 (5 bases). V was clipped by 1 base and J by 13 bases, with 19 bases between them. This CDR3 contains 13 residues. In germline, CDR1 is DFQATT, CDR2 SNEGSKA (reference sequence). The chain's CDR3 is CSARAGTGLGVFF. CDR3 in DNA: TGCAGTGCTAGAGCAGGGACTGGACTGGGGGTTTTCTTT.

Ten or more counts support this clonotype. V and J are TRBV2 and TRBJ2-5; 7 bases fit TRBD1. V was clipped by 4 bases and J by 0 bases; unmatched bases: 5. The CDR3 totals 15 residues. Germline CDR1 reads SNHLY; CDR2 reads FYNNEI. The CDR3: CASSVVQGDQETQYF. CDR3 nucleotides: TGTGCCAGCAGTGTAGTTCAGGGGGACCAAGAGACCCAGTACTTC.

The V gene is TRBV10-1, the J gene TRBJ1-2; D gene unclear. CDR3 length: 13 amino acids. Germline V CDR1 and CDR2: WNHNN, SYGVQD (reference sequence). The V gene lost 2 bases and the J gene lost 1 base, with 5 bases spanning the gap. In nucleotides, the CDR3 is TGCGCCAGCAGTGAGAACCTTAACTATGGCTACACCTTC. It specifies CASSENLNYGYTF.

This chain connects TRBV11-2 to TRBJ2-2; 10 nucleotides agree with TRBD2. The CDR3 has 15 amino acids. Per the germline V gene, CDR1 is SGHAT and CDR2 is FQNNGV. The junction had 6 bases not matched to a gene; V was cut back by 5 bases and J by 6 bases. The CDR3 region is CASSSTSGIPGELFF. The CDR3 region has the DNA TGTGCCAGCAGCAGCACTAGCGGGATACCCGGGGAGCTGTTTTTT.

The chain uses TRBV19 and TRBJ2-3, with 10 positions matching TRBD2. This CDR3 is 15 amino acids long. Trimming took 5 bases from V and 4 from J; bases not matched to a gene: 6. Germline V gives CDR1 LNHDA, CDR2 SQIVND (reference sequence). CDR3 bases: TGTGCCAGTAGTTCCAGCGGGAGGGCCCCAGATACGCAGTATTTT. It encodes CASSSSGRAPDTQYF.

This clonotype was seen ten or more times. The chain links TRBV20-1 to TRBJ1-5; TRBD1 matches at 8 bases. CDR1 DFQATT and CDR2 SNEGSKA come from the germline V gene (reference sequence). This CDR3 is built from 13 residues. Trimming took 6 bases from V and 5 from J; bases not matched to a gene: 6. CDR3 amino acids: CSAPDRGDQPQHF. The CDR3 DNA is TGCAGTGCCCCAGACAGGGGCGATCAGCCCCAGCATTTT.

The V call is TRBV2, the J call TRBJ2-5; D tentatively fits TRBD1 or TRBD2 (5 bases each). This CDR3 has 12 residues. Germline loops: CDR1 SNHLY, CDR2 FYNNEI. Trimming took 6 bases from V and 5 from J, leaving 10 bases between them. The CDR3 loop reads CASRGTVETQYF. CDR3 nucleotides: TGTGCCAGCAGAGGGACCGTGGAGACCCAGTACTTC.

Remarks on this clonotype: The junction differs from germline at one of its ends, possibly a read error. The chain is built from TRBV28 and TRBJ2-4; tentative D call: TRBD2 (7 bases). CDR1 and CDR2 (germline): MDHEN, SYDVKM. There are 14 residues in the CDR3. As DNA, the CDR3 is TGTGTCAGCACCTTAGGGGGAGGGCCTTTCGTTCAGTACTTC. Its translation is CVSTLGGGPFVQYF.

This clonotype came up many times. The chain carries TRBV5-1 and TRBJ2-6; 8 bases agree with TRBD1. Germline values: CDR1 SGHRS, CDR2 YFSETQ. The CDR3 extends over 20 amino acids. V lost 0 bases to trimming and J lost 0 bases; unmatched junction nucleotides: 11. CDR3 sequence (DNA): TGCGCCAGCAGCTTGGATCGCGGGGACAGGTTAAACTCTGGGGCCAACGTCCTGACTTTC. The encoded protein is CASSLDRGDRLNSGANVLTF.

Only a few counts were recorded for this clonotype. CDR3 DNA sequence: TGTGCCAGCAGTTTAGCGGCTAGCGGGAAAGAGACCCAGTACTTC. Protein: CASSLAASGKETQYF. The V call is TRBV28, the J call TRBJ2-5; 9 positions agree with TRBD2. With 2 bases clipped from V and 3 bases from J, the junction kept 4 bases outside the gene matches. Germline V lookup: CDR1 MDHEN, CDR2 SYDVKM. This CDR3 comprises 15 residues.

This clonotype came up a few times. The chain has TRBV10-2 and TRBJ2-3; 7 bases align to TRBD2. The CDR3 is 15 amino acids. Looked up from germline, CDR1 is WSHSY and CDR2 is SAAADI. V gave up 10 bases and J gave up 0 bases; unmatched junction bases: 10. As DNA, the CDR3 is TGCGCCACCGCGGGACTACTTAAAAGCACAGATACGCAGTATTTT. It codes for CATAGLLKSTDTQYF.

This chain uses TRBV29-1 with TRBJ2-5; 9 bases line up with TRBD1. CDR1 is SQVTM, CDR2 ANQGSEA, per germline. The V and J ends lost 5 bases and 2 bases, in that order; junction bases with no gene match: 6. The CDR3 contains 14 residues. The CDR3 nucleotides read TGCAGCGTTCGGACAGGGGAGGGGCAAGAGACCCAGTACTTC. Encoded protein: CSVRTGEGQETQYF. Together with reference TRBV29-1 and TRBJ2-5, the CDR3 gives the full variable domain: SAVISQKPSRDICQRGTSLTIQCQVDSQVTMMFWYRQQPGQSLTLIATANQGSEATYESGFVIDKFPISRPNLTFSTLTVSNMSPEDSSIYLCSVRTGEGQETQYFGPGTRLLVL.

This clonotype was detected only a few times. The rearrangement links TRBV5-1 to TRBJ2-1, with D unclear. The germline V gene encodes CDR1 SGHRS and CDR2 YFSETQ. The CDR3 is 13 residues long. V lost 4 bases and J lost 8, with 13 bases in between. The CDR3 here is CASSPSTRDEQFF. CDR3 bases: TGCGCCAGCAGCCCGTCGACCCGGGATGAGCAGTTCTTC.

This clonotype was seen at least ten times. This sequence joins TRBV28 and TRBJ2-6; D unclear. V lost 6 bases, J lost 0 bases, and 3 bases lay in between. This CDR3 is built from 13 residues. Germline-derived CDR1 and CDR2 are MDHEN and SYDVKM. CDR3 residues: CASRNSGANVLTF. The CDR3 nucleotides read TGTGCCAGCAGGAACTCTGGGGCCAACGTCCTGACTTTC.

The rearrangement joins TRBV30 to TRBJ2-3; a weak D match, TRBD2 (5 bases). Per germline, CDR1 GTSNPN and CDR2 SVGIG (reference sequence). This CDR3 has 14 residues. V was shortened by 2 bases and J by 5 bases, with 14 bases between the two germline ends. CDR3 nucleotides: TGTGCCTGGAGTCAGCGACTACTAGGAGATACGCAGTATTTT. This gives the protein CAWSQRLLGDTQYF. The whole variable domain, filled in from reference TRBV30 and TRBJ2-3, reads SQTIHQWPATLVQPVGSPLSLECTVEGTSNPNLYWYRQAAGRGLQLLFYSVGIGQISSEVPQNLSASRPQDRQFILSSKKLLLSDSGFYLCAWSQRLLGDTQYFGPGTRLTVL.

This clonotype is classed as medium-sized. V and J are TRBV2 and TRBJ1-2; no definite D call. The CDR3 covers 14 residues. The V and J ends lost 2 bases and 2 bases respectively, with 9 bases between them. Germline V CDR1 and CDR2: SNHLY, FYNNEI. The CDR3 DNA is TGTGCCAGCAGTGAAAGTTGGTCGAACTATGGCTACACCTTC. Translating it yields CASSESWSNYGYTF.

This clonotype came up many times. The CDR3 DNA is TGTGCCAGCAGAACCGACAGGCCTGGGTACGAGCAGTACTTC. Amino acids: CASRTDRPGYEQYF. This chain connects TRBV2 to TRBJ2-7; possibly TRBD1 for D (6 bases). The CDR3 totals 14 residues. The ends were cut back, 6 bases at V and 4 bases at J, with 16 bases in the middle. CDR1 and CDR2 (germline): SNHLY, FYNNEI. The full variable domain, its missing parts supplied by reference TRBV2 and TRBJ2-7, is EPEVTQTPSHQVTQMGQEVILRCVPISNHLYFYWYRQILGQKVEFLVSFYNNEISEKSEIFDDQFSVERPDGSNFTLKIRSTKLEDSAMYFCASRTDRPGYEQYFGPGTRLTVT.

This clonotype has just a few counts. This chain connects TRBV30 to TRBJ1-1, with D maybe TRBD1 (6 bases). Trimming took off 0 bases at V and 12 bases at J, with 17 bases between the two ends. Germline V gene data show CDR1 as GTSNPN and CDR2 as SVGIG (reference sequence). The CDR3 is 13 amino acids. This CDR3 is CAWSVQQGSKTFF. The CDR3 DNA reads TGTGCCTGGAGTGTACAGCAGGGGAGTAAAACTTTCTTT.

This clonotype was counted at least ten times. The chain links TRBV27 to TRBJ2-1; D may be TRBD2 (6 bases). V shed 10 bases and J shed 6 bases, with 16 bases lying between them. This CDR3 is 13 amino acids long. Germline V gene data show CDR1 as MNHEY and CDR2 as SMNVEV (reference sequence). Here the CDR3 DNA reads TGTGCCATTTCGACTAGTCTGGGCAATGAGCAGTTCTTC. Amino acids: CAISTSLGNEQFF.

This clonotype turned up a few times. The gene calls are TRBV6-6 and TRBJ1-6, with D unclear. The length of the CDR3 is 12 residues. Trimming took off 0 bases at V and 16 bases at J, with 10 bases between the two ends. The germline CDR1 and CDR2 sequences are MNHNY and SVGAGI (reference sequence). CDR3 nucleotides: TGTGCCAGCAGTTACTCGGCCGACCTTCTCCACTTT. Residues: CASSYSADLLHF.